Following are 20 T cell receptor beta chains from one sample sequenced in a study of cytomegalovirus exposure and HLA in healthy donors (TCRdb year 2017). The library was built by means of the immunoSEQ multiplex PCR assay. The multiplex PCR relied on a mix of 60 forward primers for TCR Vbeta segments and 13 reverse primers for TCR Jbeta segments. The clones in this table, taken by TCRdb from immuneACCESS, are in-frame only. Not every clone is retained; where verified, under half of the shortfall comes from an unresolved V gene, and the cause of the rest is unknown. In this sample's table one finds 130,000 to 150,000 clones. The ten largest clones represent 0.96% of the sample. The sample taken for sequencing was PBMCs. These receptors were collected from a male donor in good health and CMV-seronegative.

The gene calls are TRBV5-6 and TRBJ1-1; unclear D gene. With 4 bases removed from V and 1 base from J, the gap between germline ends came to 8 bases. Germline V gene lookup returns CDR1 SGHDT and CDR2 YYEEEE. CDR3 length equals 13 residues. CDR3 in DNA: TGTGCCAGCAGCCCGTTGTGGAACACTGAAGCTTTCTTT. Translated, it gives CASSPLWNTEAFF.

The chain joins TRBV18 to TRBJ2-7; 14 bases fit TRBD2. The V gene end was trimmed by 4 bases and the J gene end by 2 bases; junction bases not matched to a gene: 10. The CDR3 totals 18 residues. Germline V gives CDR1 KGHSH, CDR2 LQKENI. CDR3 residues: CASSQSGLAGAAAYEQYF. CDR3 DNA sequence: TGTGCCAGCTCACAATCGGGACTAGCGGGAGCAGCAGCCTACGAGCAGTACTTC.

The chain is built from TRBV28 and TRBJ1-1; TRBD1 is a possible D gene (6 bases). Trimming removed 6 bases from V and 7 bases from J, with 18 bases in between. Germline V gene sequence: CDR1 MDHEN, CDR2 SYDVKM. The CDR3 extends over 14 amino acids. CDR3: CASSQGLIFLEAFF. CDR3 bases: TGTGCCAGCAGCCAGGGGCTGATTTTTCTTGAAGCTTTCTTT.

The gene calls are TRBV28 and TRBJ2-7; TRBD2 might be the D (6 bases). This CDR3 has 14 residues. The germline V and J ends were trimmed by 0 bases and 5 bases, with 11 bases remaining between them. The germline V gene has CDR1 MDHEN and CDR2 SYDVKM. CDR3 region: CASSLWSSVHEQYF. The CDR3 nucleotides read TGTGCCAGCAGTTTATGGTCTAGCGTCCACGAGCAGTACTTC.

This CDR3 reads CASRRTGGIKNIQYF. Written as DNA, the CDR3 is TGTGCCAGCAGAAGGACAGGGGGCATCAAAAACATTCAGTACTTC. The J gene is TRBJ2-4, the V gene TRBV6-1; 11 bases line up with TRBD1. The length of the CDR3 is 15 residues. The J segment lost 3 bases and the V segment lost 6 bases, leaving 4 bases of the junction unmatched. Germline V gives CDR1 MNHNS, CDR2 SASEGT.

The chain carries TRBV19 and TRBJ1-2; possibly TRBD1 for D (5 bases). The CDR3 has 13 residues. The germline V gene has CDR1 LNHDA and CDR2 SQIVND (reference sequence). Trimming removed 5 bases at V and 4 bases at J, with 11 bases between. This chain's CDR3 is CASSQGSIYGYTF. CDR3 DNA sequence: TGTGCCAGTAGTCAGGGATCCATCTATGGCTACACCTTC.

The chain recombines TRBV7-9 with TRBJ2-5; possibly TRBD2 for D (6 bases). CDR1 is SEHNR, CDR2 FQNEAQ, per germline (reference sequence). This CDR3 region has 13 residues. Trimming took 10 bases from V and 3 from J, leaving 15 bases between them. CDR3 protein: CATHRRVEETQYF. The CDR3 DNA reads as TGTGCCACCCACCGGAGGGTGGAAGAGACCCAGTACTTC.

This chain connects TRBV18 to TRBJ2-7, with a possible D match to TRBD2 (5 bases). Germline V lookup: CDR1 KGHSH, CDR2 LQKENI. The CDR3 sequence is 15 residues long. Trimming cost V 3 bases and J 3 bases, with 15 bases left between them. The CDR3, as DNA: TGTGCCAGCTCACCCTTATCCGGGATCAACTACGAGCAGTACTTC. The encoded protein is CASSPLSGINYEQYF.

Points on this clone: Other DNA sequences in this sample translate to the same CDR3. The J gene is TRBJ2-7, the V gene TRBV6-5, with 9 positions matching TRBD1. Trimming took 0 bases from V and 1 from J; bases not matched to a gene: 1. This CDR3 spans 15 amino acids. Germline V gene sequence: CDR1 MNHEY, CDR2 SVGAGI. In nucleotides, the CDR3 is TGTGCCAGCAGTTACTCCGGGACAGGGTCCTACGAGCAGTACTTC. Protein sequence: CASSYSGTGSYEQYF.

The V and J genes are TRBV4-3 and TRBJ1-6, with TRBD1 matching over 9 bases. The CDR3 length is 18 residues. V was clipped by 0 bases and J by 10 bases; unmatched bases: 13. CDR1 and CDR2 (germline): LGHNA, YSLEER. The CDR3 is CASSQDSKTGGVSSPLHF. As DNA, the CDR3 is TGCGCCAGCAGCCAAGATTCGAAAACAGGGGGCGTAAGCTCACCCCTCCACTTT.

This sequence joins TRBV9 and TRBJ1-3; D is ambiguous. Trimming stripped 0 bases from V and 5 bases from J, with 6 bases between. CDR3 length equals 13 residues. Germline CDR1 SGDLS, CDR2 YYNGEE. This CDR3 reads CASSVESRNTIYF. In nucleotides, the CDR3 is TGTGCCAGCAGCGTAGAATCTCGAAACACCATATATTTT.

The rearrangement links TRBV6-1 to TRBJ2-7; 7 bases agree with TRBD1. V shed 7 bases and J 2 bases; nucleotides not matched to a gene: 11. CDR3 length: 15 residues. The germline gives CDR1 MNHNS, CDR2 SASEGT. The DNA of the CDR3 is TGTGCCAGCATTAGAACACCGGGACAGACCTACGAGCAGTACTTC. Residues: CASIRTPGQTYEQYF.

V gene TRBV29-1 combines with J gene TRBJ2-3; possibly TRBD2 for D (5 bases). CDR1 is SQVTM and CDR2 is ANQGSEA in the germline V gene. Trimming shortened V by 3 bases and J by 4 bases, and 8 bases separated the two germline ends. There are 12 residues in the CDR3. CDR3 region: CSVELAPDTQYF. In DNA form, the CDR3 reads TGCAGCGTTGAGCTAGCCCCAGATACGCAGTATTTT.

V is TRBV9 and J is TRBJ2-5; D is ambiguous. V was clipped by 0 bases and J by 5 bases, with 8 bases between them. The CDR3 runs to 13 residues. Germline V gene sequence: CDR1 SGDLS, CDR2 YYNGEE. This CDR3 reads CASSVGLRETQYF. The CDR3 DNA reads as TGTGCCAGCAGCGTAGGATTGAGGGAGACCCAGTACTTC. Full variable domain (rest looked up from reference TRBV9 and TRBJ2-5): DSGVTQTPKHLITATGQRVTLRCSPRSGDLSVYWYQQSLDQGLQFLIQYYNGEERAKGNILERFSAQQFPDLHSELNLSSLELGDSALYFCASSVGLRETQYFGPGTRLLVL.

In DNA, the CDR3 is TGTGCCAGCAGCCCCCGGGATCTGAGCTATGGCTACACCTTC. It specifies CASSPRDLSYGYTF. The chain joins TRBV14 to TRBJ1-2; D unresolved. This CDR3 contains 14 residues. V was cut by 4 bases and J by 4 bases, with 13 bases left in between. Germline-derived CDR1 and CDR2 are SGHDN and FVKESK.

The CDR3 DNA sequence: TGTGCCAGCAGCCAAGACAGACAGGGGGCTAGTTACGAGCAGTACTTC. It codes for CASSQDRQGASYEQYF. The chain is built from TRBV4-2 and TRBJ2-7; 10 bases fit TRBD1. The CDR3 loop spans 16 amino acids. The V segment lost 0 bases and the J segment 4 bases; nucleotides outside the gene matches: 6. CDR1 is LGHNA and CDR2 is YNFKEQ in the germline V gene.

The gene calls are TRBV7-9 and TRBJ2-7, with 13 bases aligning to TRBD2. The junction had 10 bases not matched to a gene; V was cut back by 5 bases and J by 6 bases. The CDR3 is 16 amino acids. Germline V lookup: CDR1 SEHNR, CDR2 FQNEAQ (reference sequence). CDR3 region: CASSAGTSGVTLEQYF. CDR3 DNA sequence: TGTGCCAGCAGCGCCGGGACTAGCGGGGTGACCCTCGAGCAGTACTTC. The whole variable domain, filled in from reference TRBV7-9 and TRBJ2-7, reads DTGVSQNPRHKITKRGQNVTFRCDPISEHNRLYWYRQTLGQGPEFLTYFQNEAQLEKSRLLSDRFSAERPKGSFSTLEIQRTEQGDSAMYLCASSAGTSGVTLEQYFGPGTRLTVT.

The J gene is TRBJ2-7, the V gene TRBV29-1, with D perhaps TRBD2 (6 bases). Germline values: CDR1 SQVTM, CDR2 ANQGSEA. The ends were cut back, 1 base at V and 10 bases at J, with 11 bases in the middle. This CDR3 has 11 amino acids. CDR3 sequence: CSVEGRGGQYF. In DNA form, the CDR3 reads TGCAGCGTTGAAGGGCGGGGCGGTCAGTACTTC.

The chain joins TRBV11-2 to TRBJ2-6, with TRBD1 as a possible D gene (6 bases). Germline lookup yields CDR1 SGHAT and CDR2 FQNNGV. The ends were cut back, 7 bases at V and 0 bases at J, with 7 bases in the middle. The CDR3 extends over 14 amino acids. CDR3 protein: CASIRGSGANVLTF. The CDR3 coding sequence is TGTGCCAGCATCAGGGGCTCTGGGGCCAACGTCCTGACTTTC.

This chain uses TRBV15 with TRBJ2-7, with no clear D. Trimming pared 3 bases from V and 5 bases from J, leaving 14 bases between. CDR3 length: 14 amino acids. Germline assignment: CDR1 LNHNV and CDR2 YYDKDF (reference sequence). CDR3 residues: CATSRVDSLDEQYF. The CDR3 DNA reads as TGTGCCACCAGCAGGGTCGATAGCTTAGACGAGCAGTACTTC. Using reference TRBV15 and TRBJ2-7 for the parts outside the CDR3, the full variable domain is DAMVIQNPRYQVTQFGKPVTLSCSQTLNHNVMYWYQQKSSQAPKLLFHYYDKDFNNEADTPDNFQSRRPNTSFCFLDIRSPGLGDTAMYLCATSRVDSLDEQYFGPGTRLTVT.